Shown below are 20 T cell receptor beta chains from a single sample sequenced in a study of control samples from healthy donors and cancer patients. Libraries were prepared by immunoSEQ multiplex PCR; TCRdb keeps only in-frame clonotypes and omits some of them. Here the sample spans some 100,000 clones, roughly 91% being singletons. Specimen: blood. The receptors here all came from a woman aged 45 to 65 in good health.

The V call is TRBV4-1, the J call TRBJ2-1; 9 positions match TRBD2. CDR1 and CDR2 (germline): MGHRA, YSYEKL. V was pared by 0 bases and J by 3 bases, with 0 bases of the junction left unmatched. CDR3 length: 15 residues. CDR3 protein: CASSQDSGSYNEQFF. CDR3 DNA: TGCGCCAGCAGCCAAGATAGCGGGAGCTACAATGAGCAGTTCTTC.

V is TRBV24-1 and J is TRBJ2-5; D gene uncertain. The germline CDR1 and CDR2 sequences are KGHDR and SFDVKD. CDR3 length equals 15 residues. V was pared by 5 bases and J by 1 base, with 13 bases between. The CDR3 DNA reads TGTGCCACCAGTGTATCCACAGAGGTCCAAGAGACCCAGTACTTC. It codes for CATSVSTEVQETQYF.

The V gene is TRBV6-7, the J gene TRBJ2-3, with 9 bases aligning to TRBD2. TRBV6-7 is an ORF, with its function uncertain. This CDR3 contains 24 residues. V shed 6 bases and J 3 bases; nucleotides not matched to a gene: 34. The CDR3 region has the DNA TGTGCCAGCAGACGCGATCCCGGGCGTGGGTTTCAGGGCGGGAGGGAGGTTGGAACAGATACGCAGTATTTT. This translates into CASRRDPGRGFQGGREVGTDTQYF.

This chain joins TRBV18 and TRBJ1-2; D is undetermined. Trimming stripped 2 bases from V and 8 bases from J, with 6 bases between. Germline CDR1 KGHSH, CDR2 LQKENI. This CDR3 is built from 11 residues. The CDR3 DNA is TGTGCCAGCTCACCAAATCTGGGCTACACCTTC. Protein sequence: CASSPNLGYTF.

This clone was counted a single time. The V and J genes are TRBV11-2 and TRBJ1-1, with unresolved D. The CDR3 has 15 residues. V was clipped by 4 bases and J by 5 bases, with 17 bases between them. The germline V gene encodes CDR1 SGHAT and CDR2 FQNNGV. This chain's CDR3 is CASSSLKREGTEAFF. The CDR3 DNA follows: TGTGCCAGCAGCTCCCTCAAACGGGAGGGAACTGAAGCTTTCTTT. The full variable domain, rest sourced from reference TRBV11-2 and TRBJ1-1, is EAGVAQSPRYKIIEKRQSVAFWCNPISGHATLYWYQQILGQGPKLLIQFQNNGVVDDSQLPKDRFSAERLKGVDSTLKIQPAKLEDSAVYLCASSSLKREGTEAFFGQGTRLTVV.

V is TRBV11-2 and J is TRBJ2-2; no firm D call. CDR1 and CDR2 from the germline V gene are SGHAT and FQNNGV. This CDR3 is built from 13 residues. V was cut by 7 bases and J by 4 bases, with 10 bases left in between. CDR3 DNA: TGTGCCAGCAATGATAGGAGCACCGGGGAGCTGTTTTTT. The encoded protein is CASNDRSTGELFF.

The gene calls are TRBV19 and TRBJ1-5; 7 bases are a match to TRBD1. The trim removed 0 bases at V and 3 bases at J, leaving 5 bases unmatched. The CDR3 is made up of 16 amino acids. In germline, CDR1 is LNHDA, CDR2 SQIVND (reference sequence). Here the CDR3 reads CASSIDLTGYNQPQHF. The CDR3 region has the DNA TGTGCCAGTAGTATAGATTTGACAGGGTACAATCAGCCCCAGCATTTT.

This chain connects TRBV7-3 to TRBJ2-5, with D unclear. This CDR3 comprises 12 residues. Germline lookup yields CDR1 SGHTA and CDR2 FQGTGA. The V gene lost 4 bases and the J gene lost 5 bases, with 8 bases spanning the gap. CDR3 sequence: CASSWGRETQYF. CDR3 in DNA: TGTGCCAGCAGCTGGGGTAGGGAGACCCAGTACTTC. The whole variable domain, remainder taken from reference TRBV7-3 and TRBJ2-5, is GAGVSQTPSNKVTEKGKYVELRCDPISGHTALYWYRQSLGQGPEFLIYFQGTGAADDSGLPNDRFFAVRPEGSVSTLKIQRTERGDSAVYLCASSWGRETQYFGPGTRLLVL.

The rearrangement uses TRBV12-3 or TRBV12-4 and TRBJ1-2; no clear D. The germline V and J ends were trimmed by 6 bases and 6 bases, with 14 bases remaining between them. The CDR3 runs to 13 residues. CDR3 region: CASRSKRWDGYTF. Here the CDR3 DNA reads TGTGCCAGCAGATCTAAACGGTGGGATGGCTACACCTTC.

The rearrangement links TRBV9 to TRBJ2-3, with 11 nucleotides matching TRBD2. CDR3 length: 17 residues. Trimming took 5 bases from V and 2 from J; bases not matched to a gene: 10. Per germline, CDR1 SGDLS and CDR2 YYNGEE. In DNA, the CDR3 is TGTGCCAGCAGTAGAATTCCGGGACTAGCGGCCACAGATACGCAGTATTTT. Protein: CASSRIPGLAATDTQYF.

This sequence joins TRBV19 and TRBJ1-5; no definite D call. V was cut by 3 bases and J by 2 bases, with 11 bases left in between. This CDR3 contains 15 residues. Germline CDR1 LNHDA, CDR2 SQIVND (reference sequence). CDR3 protein: CASSIPGIRNQPQHF. As DNA, the CDR3 is TGTGCCAGTAGTATTCCGGGGATTCGCAATCAGCCCCAGCATTTT.

This chain uses TRBV7-9 with TRBJ1-1; 8 positions match TRBD1. The CDR3 has 13 residues. V lost 4 bases to trimming and J lost 4 bases; unmatched junction nucleotides: 2. CDR1 is SEHNR, CDR2 FQNEAQ, per germline (reference sequence). The CDR3 sequence: CASSWTGTTEAFF. CDR3 DNA sequence: TGTGCCAGCAGCTGGACAGGGACCACTGAAGCTTTCTTT.

The chain uses TRBV5-5 and TRBJ2-3, with D unclear. Trimming took 1 base from V and 4 from J, leaving 7 bases between them. The CDR3 consists of 13 residues. Germline-derived CDR1 and CDR2 are SGHKS and YYEKEE (reference sequence). This CDR3 reads CASSLRAPDTQYF. The DNA of the CDR3 is TGTGCCAGCAGCTTGAGGGCACCAGATACGCAGTATTTT.

There are a few counts of this clone. Compared with germline, one end of the junction differs, possibly owing to a read error. The chain joins TRBV5-1 to TRBJ2-2; D might be TRBD2 (5 bases). The CDR3 extends over 14 amino acids. In germline, CDR1 is SGHRS, CDR2 YFSETQ. The CDR3 protein is CASSFSGNSGELFF. The DNA for the CDR3 is TGCGCCAGCAGCTTTTCGGGGAACTCCGGGGAGCTGTTTTTT.

The rearrangement links TRBV2 to TRBJ2-1; the D gene is possibly TRBD2 (5 bases). The CDR3 has 13 amino acids. Germline V gene data show CDR1 as SNHLY and CDR2 as FYNNEI. V dropped 0 bases and J dropped 10 bases, with 10 bases sitting between them. Written as DNA, the CDR3 is TGTGCCAGCAGTGAAGCGTACGGGAACGAGCAGTTCTTC. Translated: CASSEAYGNEQFF.

The chain joins TRBV9 to TRBJ2-3, with D hard to call. From germline, CDR1 is SGDLS and CDR2 YYNGEE. V dropped 4 bases and J dropped 0 bases, with 12 bases sitting between them. The CDR3 has 15 residues. This chain's CDR3 is CASSTPETSTDTQYF. CDR3 in DNA: TGTGCCAGCAGCACCCCCGAGACTAGCACAGATACGCAGTATTTT.

V and J are TRBV9 and TRBJ1-5, with D tentatively TRBD1 (6 bases). Between the trimmed V and J ends, which lost 0 bases and 2 bases, there was a span of 12 bases. The CDR3 loop spans 16 amino acids. Per germline, CDR1 SGDLS and CDR2 YYNGEE. The CDR3 loop reads CASSVDQTGRNQPQHF. As DNA, the CDR3 is TGTGCCAGCAGCGTAGATCAGACAGGTCGCAATCAGCCCCAGCATTTT.

The J gene is TRBJ1-6, the V gene TRBV2; 11 bases are shared with TRBD1. The CDR3 is 14 residues long. Germline CDR1 reads SNHLY; CDR2 reads FYNNEI. The J segment lost 9 bases and the V segment lost 6 bases, leaving 4 bases of the junction unmatched. The CDR3 DNA follows: TGTGCCAGCAGCCGGGACAGGGGGGCTTCACCCCTCCACTTT. Amino acids: CASSRDRGASPLHF.

This chain connects TRBV5-4 to TRBJ2-6; D could derive from TRBD1 or TRBD2 (6 bases each). Germline-derived CDR1 and CDR2 are SGHNT and YYREEE (reference sequence). CDR3 length equals 18 residues. V lost 0 bases to trimming and J lost 1 base, with 14 bases between them. The CDR3 DNA is TGTGCCAGCAGCTTGGCCTTTAGGGGGGCATCTGGGGCCAACGTCCTGACTTTC. This sequence encodes CASSLAFRGASGANVLTF. Supplemented by reference TRBV5-4 and TRBJ2-6, the full variable domain reads ETGVTQSPTHLIKTRGQQVTLRCSSQSGHNTVSWYQQALGQGPQFIFQYYREEENGRGNFPPRFSGLQFPNYSSELNVNALELDDSALYLCASSLAFRGASGANVLTFGAGSRLTVL.

The V and J genes are TRBV9 and TRBJ2-2; D is possibly TRBD2 (5 bases). The CDR3 is made up of 20 amino acids. Germline V CDR1 and CDR2: SGDLS, YYNGEE. The ends were cut back, 2 bases at V and 3 bases at J, with 26 bases in the middle. The DNA of the CDR3 is TGTGCCAGCAGCGTCGCCCCCCGAAGGAGGTTTTCGTCGGACACCGGGGAGCTGTTTTTT. Protein: CASSVAPRRRFSSDTGELFF.